The entry below gives a single T cell receptor beta chain sequence along with its context. Under the authors' procedure: Amplifying reference gene primers gave estimates of nucleated cell counts. Sequencing used immunoSEQ multiplex PCR; TCRdb keeps in-frame clones, though not all of them. V, J and clone size derive from that table, while D and trimming were established from the DNA sequence. The sample lists more than 250,000 clones; roughly 86% were seen once. The source of the sample is a study of blood T cell repertoires in COVID-19. As for the study in general: The samples span acute and convalescent COVID-19 from the United States, Italy and Spain. Nucleic acid was either cDNA or gDNA, and it came from T cells, B-cell-depleted T cells, or PBMCs.

Germline-derived CDR1 and CDR2 are SGHDN and FVKESK. Germline trimming cut 4 bases from V and 4 bases from J; bases unmatched to any gene: 2. The CDR3 totals 15 residues. The sequencing input was peripheral blood. The chain employs TRBV14 and TRBJ2-1; 12 nucleotides line up with TRBD2. The clonotype originates from a human donor in a cohort sampled during active COVID-19. The CDR3 region is CASSRTSGTYNEQFF. The DNA of the CDR3 is TGTGCCAGCAGCCGGACTAGCGGGACATACAATGAGCAGTTCTTC.